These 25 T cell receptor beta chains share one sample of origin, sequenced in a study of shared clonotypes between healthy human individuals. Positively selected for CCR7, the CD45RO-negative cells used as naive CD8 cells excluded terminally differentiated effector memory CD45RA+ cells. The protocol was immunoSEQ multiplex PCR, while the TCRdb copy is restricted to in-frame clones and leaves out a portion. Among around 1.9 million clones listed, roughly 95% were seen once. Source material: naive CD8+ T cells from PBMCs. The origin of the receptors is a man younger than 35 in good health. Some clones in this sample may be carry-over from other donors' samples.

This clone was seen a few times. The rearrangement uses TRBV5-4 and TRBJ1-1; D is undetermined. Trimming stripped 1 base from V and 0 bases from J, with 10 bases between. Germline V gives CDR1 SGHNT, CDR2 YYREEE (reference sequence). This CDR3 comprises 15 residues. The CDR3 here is CASSLSRSMNTEAFF. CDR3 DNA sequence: TGTGCCAGCAGCTTGTCTAGATCCATGAACACTGAAGCTTTCTTT.

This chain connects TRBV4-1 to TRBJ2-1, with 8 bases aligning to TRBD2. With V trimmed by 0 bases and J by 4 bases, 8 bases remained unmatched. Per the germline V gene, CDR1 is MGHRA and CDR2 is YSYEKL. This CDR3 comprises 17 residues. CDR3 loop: CASSQDFPAGAYNEQFF. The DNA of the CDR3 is TGCGCCAGCAGCCAAGATTTTCCAGCGGGAGCTTACAATGAGCAGTTCTTC.

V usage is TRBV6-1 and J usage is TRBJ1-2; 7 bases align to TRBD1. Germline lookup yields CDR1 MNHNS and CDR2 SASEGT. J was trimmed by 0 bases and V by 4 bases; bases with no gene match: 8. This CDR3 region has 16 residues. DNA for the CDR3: TGTGCCAGCAGTGGAAGACAGGGAACGGCTAACTATGGCTACACCTTC. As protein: CASSGRQGTANYGYTF.

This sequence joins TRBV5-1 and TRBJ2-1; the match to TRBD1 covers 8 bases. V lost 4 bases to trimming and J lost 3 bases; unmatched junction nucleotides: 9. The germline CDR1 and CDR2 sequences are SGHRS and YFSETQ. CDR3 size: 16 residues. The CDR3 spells CASSPRTGSNYNEQFF. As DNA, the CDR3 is TGCGCCAGCAGCCCTCGGACAGGGAGTAACTACAATGAGCAGTTCTTC. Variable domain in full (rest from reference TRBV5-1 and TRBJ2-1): KAGVTQTPRYLIKTRGQQVTLSCSPISGHRSVSWYQQTPGQGLQFLFEYFSETQRNKGNFPGRFSGRQFSNSRSEMNVSTLELGDSALYLCASSPRTGSNYNEQFFGPGTRLTVL.

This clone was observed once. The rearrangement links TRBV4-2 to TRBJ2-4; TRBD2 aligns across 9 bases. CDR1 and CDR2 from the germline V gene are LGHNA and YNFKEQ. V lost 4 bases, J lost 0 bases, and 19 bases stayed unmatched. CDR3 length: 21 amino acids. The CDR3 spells CASSPQGGGIAGVEAKNIQYF. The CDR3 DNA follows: TGTGCCAGCAGCCCCCAGGGAGGTGGAATAGCGGGAGTGGAAGCCAAAAACATTCAGTACTTC.

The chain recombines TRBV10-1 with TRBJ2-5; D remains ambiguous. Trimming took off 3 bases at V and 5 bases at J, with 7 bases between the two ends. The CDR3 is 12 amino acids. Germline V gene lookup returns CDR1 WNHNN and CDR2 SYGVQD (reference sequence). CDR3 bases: TGCGCCAGCAGTGACCAAGAGGAGACCCAGTACTTC. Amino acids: CASSDQEETQYF.

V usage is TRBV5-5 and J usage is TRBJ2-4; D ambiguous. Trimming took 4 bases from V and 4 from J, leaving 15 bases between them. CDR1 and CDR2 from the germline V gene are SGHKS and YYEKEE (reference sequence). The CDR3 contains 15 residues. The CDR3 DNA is TGTGCCAGCAGCCTATACGGGCAGGAGAAAAACATTCAGTACTTC. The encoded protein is CASSLYGQEKNIQYF. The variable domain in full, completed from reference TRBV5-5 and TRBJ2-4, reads DAGVTQSPTHLIKTRGQQVTLRCSPISGHKSVSWYQQVLGQGPQFIFQYYEKEERGRGNFPDRFSARQFPNYSSELNVNALLLGDSALYLCASSLYGQEKNIQYFGAGTRLSVL.

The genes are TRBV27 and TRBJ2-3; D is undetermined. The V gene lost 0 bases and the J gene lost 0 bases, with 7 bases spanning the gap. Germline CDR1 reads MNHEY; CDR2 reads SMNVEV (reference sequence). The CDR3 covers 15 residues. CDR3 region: CASSLSAASTDTQYF. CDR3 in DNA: TGTGCCAGCAGTTTATCGGCAGCTAGCACAGATACGCAGTATTTT.

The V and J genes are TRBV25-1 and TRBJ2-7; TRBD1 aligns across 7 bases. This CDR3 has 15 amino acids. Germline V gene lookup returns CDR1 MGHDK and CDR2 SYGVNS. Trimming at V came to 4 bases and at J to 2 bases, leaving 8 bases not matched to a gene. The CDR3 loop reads CASSGPTGWTYEQYF. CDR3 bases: TGTGCCAGCAGTGGCCCGACAGGGTGGACCTACGAGCAGTACTTC.

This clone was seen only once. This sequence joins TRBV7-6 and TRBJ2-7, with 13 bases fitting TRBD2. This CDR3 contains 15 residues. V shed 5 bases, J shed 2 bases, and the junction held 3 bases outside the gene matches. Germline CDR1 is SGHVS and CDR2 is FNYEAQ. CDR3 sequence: CASSPGLAGAYEQYF. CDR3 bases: TGTGCCAGCAGCCCAGGACTAGCGGGGGCCTACGAGCAGTACTTC.

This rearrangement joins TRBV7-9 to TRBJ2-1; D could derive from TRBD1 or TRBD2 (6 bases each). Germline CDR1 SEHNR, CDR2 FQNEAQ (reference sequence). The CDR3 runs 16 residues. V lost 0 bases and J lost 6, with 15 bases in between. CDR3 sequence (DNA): TGTGCCAGCAGCTTAGCGATGGGGGGCACGGGCAATGAGCAGTTCTTC. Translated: CASSLAMGGTGNEQFF.

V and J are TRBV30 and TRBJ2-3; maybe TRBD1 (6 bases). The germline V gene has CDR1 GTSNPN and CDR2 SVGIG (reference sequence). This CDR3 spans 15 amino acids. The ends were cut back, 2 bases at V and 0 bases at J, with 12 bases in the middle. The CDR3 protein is CAWSRAGESTDTQYF. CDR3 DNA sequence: TGTGCCTGGAGTCGCGCAGGGGAAAGCACAGATACGCAGTATTTT.

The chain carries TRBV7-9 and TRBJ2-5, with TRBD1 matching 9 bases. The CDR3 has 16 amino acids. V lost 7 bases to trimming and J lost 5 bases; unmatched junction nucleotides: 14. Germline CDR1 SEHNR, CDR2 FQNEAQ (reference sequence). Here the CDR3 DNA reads TGTGCCAGCACCCCCCCGGGGACAGGGCCGAAGGAGACCCAGTACTTC. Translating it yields CASTPPGTGPKETQYF.

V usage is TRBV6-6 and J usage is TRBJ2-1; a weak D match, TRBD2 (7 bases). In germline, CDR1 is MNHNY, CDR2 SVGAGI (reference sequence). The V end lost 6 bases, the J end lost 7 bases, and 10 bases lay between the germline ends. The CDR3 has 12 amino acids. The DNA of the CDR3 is TGTGCCAGCAGCGGGGGGCTGAATGAGCAGTTCTTC. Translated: CASSGGLNEQFF.

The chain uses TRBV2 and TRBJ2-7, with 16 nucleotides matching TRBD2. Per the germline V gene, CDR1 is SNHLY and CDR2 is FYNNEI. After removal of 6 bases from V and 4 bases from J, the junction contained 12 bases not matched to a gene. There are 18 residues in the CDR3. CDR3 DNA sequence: TGTGCCAGCAGCTCTCAACGGGGACTAGCGGGAGGGTTGTACGAGCAGTACTTC. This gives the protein CASSSQRGLAGGLYEQYF.

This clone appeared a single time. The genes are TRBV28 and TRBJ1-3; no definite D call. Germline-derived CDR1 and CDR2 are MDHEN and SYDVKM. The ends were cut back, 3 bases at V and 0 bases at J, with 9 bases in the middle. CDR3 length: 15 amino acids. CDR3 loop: CASSLGVGSGNTIYF. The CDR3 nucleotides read TGTGCCAGCAGTTTGGGTGTGGGCTCTGGAAACACCATATATTTT.

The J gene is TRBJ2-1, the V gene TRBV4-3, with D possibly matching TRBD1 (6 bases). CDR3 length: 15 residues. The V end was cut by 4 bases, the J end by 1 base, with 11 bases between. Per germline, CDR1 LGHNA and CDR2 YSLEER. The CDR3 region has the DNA TGCGCCAGCAGCCCACAGGGCGGGTCCTACAATGAGCAGTTCTTC. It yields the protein CASSPQGGSYNEQFF.

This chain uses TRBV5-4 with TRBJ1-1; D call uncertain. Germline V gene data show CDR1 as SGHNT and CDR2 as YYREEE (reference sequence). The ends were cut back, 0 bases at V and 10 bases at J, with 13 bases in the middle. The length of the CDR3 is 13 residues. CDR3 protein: CASSLDRGPSAFF. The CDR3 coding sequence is TGTGCCAGCAGCTTGGACCGGGGTCCGTCAGCTTTCTTT.

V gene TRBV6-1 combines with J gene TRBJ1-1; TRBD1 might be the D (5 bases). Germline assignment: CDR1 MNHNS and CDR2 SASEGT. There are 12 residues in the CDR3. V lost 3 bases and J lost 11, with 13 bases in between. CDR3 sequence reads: CASSDPWGVAFF. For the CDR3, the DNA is TGTGCCAGCAGTGACCCCTGGGGGGTGGCTTTCTTT.

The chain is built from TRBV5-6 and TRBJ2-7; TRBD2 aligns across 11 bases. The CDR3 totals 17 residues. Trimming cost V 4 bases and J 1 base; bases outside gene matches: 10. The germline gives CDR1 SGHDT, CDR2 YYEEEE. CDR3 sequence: CASSVEGSGRVSYEQYF. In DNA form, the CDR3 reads TGTGCCAGCAGCGTGGAAGGTAGCGGGAGGGTATCCTACGAGCAGTACTTC.

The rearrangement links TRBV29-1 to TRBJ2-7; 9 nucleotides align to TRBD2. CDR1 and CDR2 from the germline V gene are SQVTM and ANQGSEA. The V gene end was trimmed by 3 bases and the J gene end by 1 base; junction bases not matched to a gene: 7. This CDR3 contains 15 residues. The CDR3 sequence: CSVEAGGPGSYEQYF. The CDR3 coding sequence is TGCAGCGTTGAGGCGGGAGGGCCCGGGTCCTACGAGCAGTACTTC.

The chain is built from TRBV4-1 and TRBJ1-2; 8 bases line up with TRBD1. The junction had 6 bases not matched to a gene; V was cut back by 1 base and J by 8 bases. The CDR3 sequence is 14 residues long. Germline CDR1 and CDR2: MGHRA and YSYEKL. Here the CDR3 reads CASSQGTGIIGYTF. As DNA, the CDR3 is TGCGCCAGCAGCCAAGGGACAGGGATTATAGGCTACACCTTC.

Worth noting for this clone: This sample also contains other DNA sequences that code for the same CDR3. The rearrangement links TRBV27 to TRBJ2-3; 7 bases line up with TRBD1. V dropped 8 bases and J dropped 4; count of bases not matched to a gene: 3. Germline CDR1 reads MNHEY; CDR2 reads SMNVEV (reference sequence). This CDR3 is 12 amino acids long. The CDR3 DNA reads TGTGCCAGCCGAACAGGGGCAGATACGCAGTATTTT. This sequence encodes CASRTGADTQYF.

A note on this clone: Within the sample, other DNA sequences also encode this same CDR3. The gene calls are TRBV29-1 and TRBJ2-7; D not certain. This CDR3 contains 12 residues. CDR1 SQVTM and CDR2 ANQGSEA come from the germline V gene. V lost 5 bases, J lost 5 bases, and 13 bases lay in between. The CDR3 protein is CSVLKGSNEQYF. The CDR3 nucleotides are TGCAGCGTTCTAAAGGGTAGCAACGAGCAGTACTTC.

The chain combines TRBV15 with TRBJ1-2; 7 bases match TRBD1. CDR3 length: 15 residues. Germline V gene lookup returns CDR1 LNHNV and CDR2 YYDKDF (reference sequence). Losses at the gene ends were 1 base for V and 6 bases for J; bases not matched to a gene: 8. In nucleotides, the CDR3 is TGTGCCACCAGCAGAGGCCGGACAGGTCTTGATGGCTACACCTTC. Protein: CATSRGRTGLDGYTF.